This T cell receptor beta chain was sequenced in a study of tumor-infiltrating lymphocytes in primary liver carcinoma. Study-wide findings and caveats: Tumor specimens were characterized by a significantly higher top-250-clone fraction than blood (p = 0.039).

Germline V gives CDR1 SQVTM, CDR2 ANQGSEA. Trimming left V 4 bases short and J 7 bases short, with 20 bases between. The CDR3 totals 14 residues. Co-extraction yielded RNA and DNA from around 20-30 mg of unsorted bulk tissue. Starting from roughly 0.5 ug of total RNA, TCR beta cDNA was produced with a primer in the constant region. Slightly modified ARM-PCR, run as three nested multiplex PCR rounds, produced the TCR beta libraries. A C-beta reverse primer and TRBV1-TRBV30 forward primers served in each of the first two PCR rounds, at 9 to 10 cycles apiece. One entry per CDR3 protein results from TCRdb running MiXCR on the multiplex PCR reads. This sample has fewer than 85,000 distinct CDR3 sequences, with approximately 70% found just once. This clonotype was seen at least ten times. What it recognizes is unknown.

The sequenced sample was tumor-adjacent normal liver tissue. The chain couples TRBV29-1 to TRBJ2-7, with a tentative D call TRBD2 (6 bases). The receptor was derived from a man aged 35 to 55 with primary liver carcinoma and hepatitis B virus infection. The CDR3 region has the DNA TGCAGCGTTGCCCCGGGACTGGCCTCTGGAGAGCAGTACTTC. Translation: CSVAPGLASGEQYF.